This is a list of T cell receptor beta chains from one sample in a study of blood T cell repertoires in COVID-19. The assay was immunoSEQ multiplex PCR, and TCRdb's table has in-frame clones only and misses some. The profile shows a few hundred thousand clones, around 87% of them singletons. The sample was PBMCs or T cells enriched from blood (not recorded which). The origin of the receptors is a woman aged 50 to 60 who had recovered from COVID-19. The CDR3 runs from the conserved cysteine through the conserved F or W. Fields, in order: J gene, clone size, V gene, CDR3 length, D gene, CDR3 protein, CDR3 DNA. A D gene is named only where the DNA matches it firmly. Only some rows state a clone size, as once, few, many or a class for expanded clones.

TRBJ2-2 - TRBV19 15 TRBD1 CASSHRQGATGELFF TGTGCCAGTAGTCACAGACAGGGGGCCACCGGGGAGCTGTTTTTT
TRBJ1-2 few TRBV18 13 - CASSQGRHYGYTF TGTGCCAGCTCCCAGGGTCGACATTATGGCTACACCTTC
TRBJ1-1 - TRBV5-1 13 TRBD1 CASSLNRGIEAFF TGCGCCAGCAGCTTGAACAGGGGTATTGAAGCTTTCTTT
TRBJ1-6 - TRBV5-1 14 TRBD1 CASSWGQGNSPLHF TGCGCCAGCAGCTGGGGACAGGGTAATTCACCCCTCCACTTT
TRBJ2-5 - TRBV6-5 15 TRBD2 CASSYGSGALETQYF TGTGCCAGCAGTTACGGGAGCGGGGCCTTGGAGACCCAGTACTTC
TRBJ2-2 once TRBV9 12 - CASSVASGELFF TGTGCCAGCAGCGTAGCTTCCGGGGAGCTGTTTTTT
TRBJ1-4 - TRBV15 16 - CATSRDQGTRDEKLFF TGTGCCACCAGCAGAGATCAGGGGACCCGGGACGAAAAACTGTTTTTT
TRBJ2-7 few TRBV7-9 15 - CASSPGDSLAYEQYF TGTGCCAGCAGCCCGGGGGACAGCTTAGCCTACGAGCAGTACTTC
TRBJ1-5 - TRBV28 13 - CASSLQLGQPQHF TGTGCCAGCAGTTTACAGTTGGGCCAGCCCCAGCATTTT
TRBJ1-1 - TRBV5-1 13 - CASSQHENTEAFF TGCGCCAGCAGTCAACACGAGAACACTGAAGCTTTCTTT
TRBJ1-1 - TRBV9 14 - CASSVGRVATEAFF TGTGCCAGCAGCGTAGGACGGGTGGCCACTGAAGCTTTCTTT
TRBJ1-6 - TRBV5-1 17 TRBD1 CASSSRDRASYNSPLHF TGCGCCAGCAGCTCCCGGGACAGGGCGTCCTATAATTCACCCCTCCACTTT
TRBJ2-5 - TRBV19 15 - CASSRDSGSRETQYF TGTGCCAGCTCCCGGGACAGCGGGTCGCGAGAGACCCAGTACTTC
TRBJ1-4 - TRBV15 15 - CATSQRRGDNEKLFF TGTGCCACCAGCCAACGCCGAGGCGATAATGAAAAACTGTTTTTT
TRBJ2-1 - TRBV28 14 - CASSLRHPRNEQFF TGTGCCAGCAGTTTACGGCACCCGCGGAATGAGCAGTTCTTC
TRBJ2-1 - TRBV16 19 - CASSLTGATGSSSYNEQFF TGTGCCAGCAGCCTCACCGGGGCAACAGGGTCGAGCTCCTACAATGAGCAGTTCTTC
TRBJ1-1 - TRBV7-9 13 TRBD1 CASSGGQGSEAFF TGTGCCAGCAGCGGGGGACAGGGCTCTGAAGCTTTCTTT
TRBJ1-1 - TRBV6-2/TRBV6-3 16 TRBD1 CASSSTGPPDRGEAFF TGTGCCAGCAGTTCGACAGGGCCCCCAGATAGGGGTGAAGCTTTCTTT
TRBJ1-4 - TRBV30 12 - CAWSPGAEKLFF TGTGCCTGGAGCCCTGGGGCTGAAAAACTGTTTTTT
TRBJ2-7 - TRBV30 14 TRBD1 CAWSDRGPRDEQYF TGTGCCTGGAGCGACAGGGGGCCCCGGGACGAGCAGTACTTC
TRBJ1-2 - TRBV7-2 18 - CASTPRYRGKGEDYGYTF TGTGCCAGCACCCCGAGGTATAGGGGAAAGGGGGAAGACTATGGCTACACCTTC
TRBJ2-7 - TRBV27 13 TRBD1 CASRPGTGYVQYF TGTGCCAGCAGGCCCGGGACAGGGTACGTGCAGTACTTC
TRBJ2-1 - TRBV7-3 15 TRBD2 CASSLPGLAINEQFF TGTGCCAGCAGCCTACCGGGACTAGCGATCAATGAGCAGTTCTTC
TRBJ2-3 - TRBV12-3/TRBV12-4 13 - CASSLNGGVTQYF TGTGCCAGCAGTTTAAACGGCGGGGTCACGCAGTATTTT
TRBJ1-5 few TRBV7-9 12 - CASSLPDQPQHF TGTGCCAGCAGCTTACCGGATCAGCCCCAGCATTTT
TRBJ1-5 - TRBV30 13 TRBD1 CAWRTGWNQPQHF TGTGCCTGGAGGACAGGGTGGAATCAGCCCCAGCATTTT
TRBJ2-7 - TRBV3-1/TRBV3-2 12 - CASSQGGGEQYF TGTGCCAGCAGCCAAGGGGGAGGCGAGCAGTACTTC
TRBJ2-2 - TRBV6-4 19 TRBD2 CASSPQPSGVIANTGELFF TGTGCCAGCAGCCCGCAACCTAGCGGGGTTATCGCGAACACCGGGGAGCTGTTTTTT
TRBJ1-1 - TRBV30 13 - CALRRGPGTEAFF TGTGCCTTGCGGCGGGGCCCGGGCACTGAAGCTTTCTTT
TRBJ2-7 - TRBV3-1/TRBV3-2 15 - CASSQDMAAPYEQYF TGTGCCAGCAGCCAAGATATGGCGGCTCCTTACGAGCAGTACTTC
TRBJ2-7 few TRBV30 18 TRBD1 CAWSGITGGPTTSYEQYF TGTGCCTGGAGTGGAATCACAGGGGGCCCCACAACCTCCTACGAGCAGTACTTC
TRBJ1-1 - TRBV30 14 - CAWSVRGSWTEAFF TGTGCCTGGAGTGTAAGGGGGAGTTGGACTGAAGCTTTCTTT
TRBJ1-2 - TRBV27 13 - CATADIPASGYTF TGTGCCACCGCGGACATACCTGCAAGTGGCTACACCTTC
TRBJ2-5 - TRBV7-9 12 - CASSVVAGTQYF TGTGCCAGCAGCGTGGTGGCGGGGACCCAGTACTTC
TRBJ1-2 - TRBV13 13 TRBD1 CASSSTGADGYTF TGTGCCAGCAGCTCGACAGGGGCGGACGGCTACACCTTC
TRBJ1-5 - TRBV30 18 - CAWSYGGRGMLMGQPQHF TGTGCCTGGAGCTACGGGGGGCGCGGGATGTTAATGGGTCAGCCCCAGCATTTT
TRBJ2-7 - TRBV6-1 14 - CASSEGRPPYEQYF TGTGCCAGCAGTGAAGGGCGGCCACCCTACGAGCAGTACTTC
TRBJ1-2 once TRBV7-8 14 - CASSLDRQNYGYTF TGTGCCAGCAGCTTAGACAGGCAAAACTATGGCTACACCTTC
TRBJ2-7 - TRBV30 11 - CAWTGEGEQYF TGTGCCTGGACAGGGGAAGGCGAGCAGTACTTC
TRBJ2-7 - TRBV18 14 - CASSPGRQAYEQYF TGTGCCAGCTCACCAGGTCGGCAGGCCTACGAGCAGTACTTC
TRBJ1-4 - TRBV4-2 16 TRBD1 CASSQNRGATNEKLFF TGTGCCAGCAGCCAGAACAGGGGTGCAACTAATGAAAAACTGTTTTTT